The rows below give T cell receptor beta chains drawn from one sample of a study of blood T cell repertoires in COVID-19. Here immunoSEQ multiplex PCR was the method, and the copy in TCRdb shows in-frame clones only, minus some. The data show 110,000 or so clones, with 85% seen just once and about 13% held by the top ten. Sample: peripheral blood. These receptors originate from a human donor in a cohort sampled during active COVID-19. The CDR3 runs from the conserved cysteine through the conserved F or W. Each record gives: V gene, D gene, clone size, J gene, CDR3 DNA, CDR3 protein. D genes are given only for firm matches. Clone size is stated in some rows and not others, as once, few, many or a class when expanded.

v_call: TRBV7-2
d_call: TRBD2
clone_size: -
j_call: TRBJ2-7
cdr3_nt: TGTGCCAGCAGCACAACAACGGGGGGTTCCTACGAGCAGTACTTC
cdr3_aa: CASSTTTGGSYEQYF

v_call: TRBV5-1
d_call: -
clone_size: -
j_call: TRBJ1-4
cdr3_nt: TGCGCCAGCAGCTTGGGGCAGAATGAAAAACTGTTTTTT
cdr3_aa: CASSLGQNEKLFF

v_call: TRBV21-1
d_call: -
clone_size: -
j_call: TRBJ2-5
cdr3_nt: TGTGCCAGCAGCAAAGAGAGGAGGGCGCGGGAGACCCAGTACTTC
cdr3_aa: CASSKERRARETQYF

v_call: TRBV10-3
d_call: -
clone_size: -
j_call: TRBJ1-3
cdr3_nt: TGTGCCATCAGGCCAGGGGAATCTGGAAACACCATATATTTT
cdr3_aa: CAIRPGESGNTIYF

v_call: TRBV19
d_call: -
clone_size: -
j_call: TRBJ1-3
cdr3_nt: TGTGCCAGTAGTGTCCAGGCAAGCTCTGGAAACACCATATATTTT
cdr3_aa: CASSVQASSGNTIYF

v_call: TRBV28
d_call: TRBD1
clone_size: -
j_call: TRBJ2-2
cdr3_nt: TGTGCCAGCAGGAAAACAGGGGGCGATGAGCTGTTTTTT
cdr3_aa: CASRKTGGDELFF

v_call: TRBV15
d_call: -
clone_size: once
j_call: TRBJ1-2
cdr3_nt: TGTGCCACCAGCAGAGATCCCGGCGGCAGTCTCTATGGCTACACCTTC
cdr3_aa: CATSRDPGGSLYGYTF

v_call: TRBV30
d_call: -
clone_size: -
j_call: TRBJ2-7
cdr3_nt: TGTGCCTGGAGTGTACAGGGCAACTACGAGCAGTACTTC
cdr3_aa: CAWSVQGNYEQYF

v_call: TRBV12-3/TRBV12-4
d_call: -
clone_size: -
j_call: TRBJ1-2
cdr3_nt: TGTGCCAGCAGTTTAGCCGCGGAGCGTGGCTACACCTTC
cdr3_aa: CASSLAAERGYTF

v_call: TRBV5-1
d_call: -
clone_size: few
j_call: TRBJ2-2
cdr3_nt: TGCGCCAGCAGCGCCACCGGGACTGACACCGGGGAGCTGTTTTTT
cdr3_aa: CASSATGTDTGELFF